Below are 22 T cell receptor beta chains sequenced from a single sample in a study of cytomegalovirus exposure and HLA in healthy donors. PCR involved 60 Vbeta and 13 Jbeta primers. Repertoires were generated with immunoSEQ multiplex PCR, while TCRdb's copy carries only in-frame clones and drops some. The table includes around 220,000 clones, roughly 85% detected once. The sample taken for sequencing was PBMCs. Receptor source: a man in his late teens or twenties in good health and CMV-seronegative.

J is TRBJ2-3 and V is TRBV19; maybe TRBD1 (5 bases). The germline V gene has CDR1 LNHDA and CDR2 SQIVND (reference sequence). This CDR3 has 15 residues. V shed 5 bases and J shed 4 bases, with 16 bases lying between them. The CDR3 DNA is TGTGCCAGTAGTCCGTTAGGGGTGGTGGCAGATACGCAGTATTTT. As protein: CASSPLGVVADTQYF.

The chain couples TRBV27 to TRBJ2-5, with 7 bases matching TRBD1. V dropped 3 bases and J dropped 7; count of bases not matched to a gene: 8. CDR1 and CDR2 (germline): MNHEY, SMNVEV (reference sequence). The CDR3 runs to 14 residues. CDR3 residues: CASSFDRVIGTQYF. The CDR3 DNA reads TGTGCCAGCAGTTTCGACAGGGTCATTGGGACCCAGTACTTC.

The gene calls are TRBV11-3 and TRBJ1-1, with D hard to call. The ends were cut back, 0 bases at V and 1 base at J, with 12 bases in the middle. CDR1 and CDR2 from the germline V gene are SGHNT and YENEEA. This CDR3 comprises 16 residues. The CDR3 sequence: CASSLDHPAGNTEAFF. In nucleotides, the CDR3 is TGTGCCAGCAGCTTAGATCACCCGGCAGGGAACACTGAAGCTTTCTTT.

This clone was counted between two and nine times. This specimen includes other DNA sequences encoding the same CDR3. The chain is built from TRBV5-1 and TRBJ1-1; a possible D gene is TRBD1 (6 bases). Germline V gene data show CDR1 as SGHRS and CDR2 as YFSETQ. V was trimmed by 2 bases and J by 1 base, leaving 9 bases between them. This CDR3 is 14 amino acids long. The CDR3 sequence is CASSFKGQNTEAFF. CDR3 DNA sequence: TGCGCCAGCAGCTTTAAGGGACAGAACACTGAAGCTTTCTTT.

V gene TRBV25-1 combines with J gene TRBJ1-3, with unresolved D. Deletions cut 0 bases from V and 3 bases from J, with 6 bases between. The CDR3 runs 14 residues. Germline-derived CDR1 and CDR2 are MGHDK and SYGVNS. CDR3 sequence (DNA): TGTGCCAGCAGTGAATACGGGGTTGGAAACACCATATATTTT. Translation: CASSEYGVGNTIYF.

This sequence joins TRBV19 and TRBJ2-4; 7 bases line up with TRBD2. This CDR3 is built from 12 residues. CDR1 is LNHDA and CDR2 is SQIVND in the germline V gene (reference sequence). V was pared by 11 bases and J by 5 bases, with 6 bases of the junction left unmatched. The CDR3 region has the DNA TGTGCCCCTCGGCTAGCGGAAAACATTCAGTACTTC. Translation: CAPRLAENIQYF.

As concerns this clone: Other nucleotide sequences from this sample produce the same CDR3. The genes are TRBV6-6 and TRBJ2-2; D perhaps matches TRBD1 (6 bases). Germline lookup yields CDR1 MNHNY and CDR2 SVGAGI (reference sequence). The CDR3 covers 14 residues. Between the trimmed V and J ends, which lost 6 bases and 1 base, there was a span of 9 bases. The CDR3 sequence is CASRPGQNTGELFF. CDR3 bases: TGTGCCAGCAGACCGGGACAGAACACCGGGGAGCTGTTTTTT.

The CDR3 coding sequence is TGTGCCAGCAGTTACTCTTCGGACTACGGCTCCTACGAGCAGTACTTC. It codes for CASSYSSDYGSYEQYF. The J gene is TRBJ2-7, the V gene TRBV6-6; tentative D call: TRBD2 (6 bases). The CDR3 is made up of 16 amino acids. V was clipped by 0 bases and J by 0 bases, with 12 bases between them. CDR1 is MNHNY, CDR2 SVGAGI, per germline (reference sequence).

A remark on this clone: Distinct nucleotide sequences in the sample also encode this CDR3. This chain connects TRBV4-3 to TRBJ2-7; D ambiguous. V was cut by 1 base and J by 2 bases, with 6 bases left in between. The CDR3 covers 13 residues. The germline gives CDR1 LGHNA, CDR2 YSLEER. CDR3: CASSQGLAYEQYF. CDR3 DNA sequence: TGCGCCAGCAGCCAAGGACTGGCCTACGAGCAGTACTTC.

This chain connects TRBV7-3 to TRBJ2-5; 15 nucleotides line up with TRBD2. Germline V gene data show CDR1 as SGHTA and CDR2 as FQGTGA. CDR3 length equals 16 residues. V was clipped by 5 bases and J by 5 bases; unmatched bases: 6. CDR3 sequence (DNA): TGTGCCAGCAGCAAAACCGGGACTAGCGGGGGGGAGACCCAGTACTTC. Translating it yields CASSKTGTSGGETQYF.

J is TRBJ2-7 and V is TRBV13, with D possibly being TRBD1 (6 bases). CDR3 length equals 15 residues. Germline assignment: CDR1 PRHDT and CDR2 FYEKMQ (reference sequence). The V gene lost 3 bases and the J gene lost 6 bases, with 18 bases spanning the gap. CDR3 amino acids: CASSFDPGTSPEQYF. The CDR3 DNA is TGTGCCAGCAGCTTTGATCCCGGGACATCACCCGAGCAGTACTTC.

Here the CDR3 DNA reads TGTGCCAGCAGTTACTCAGTAACTAGTGGGTACAATGAGCAGTTCTTC. Residues: CASSYSVTSGYNEQFF. This rearrangement joins TRBV6-5 to TRBJ2-1; a possible D gene is TRBD2 (5 bases). Trimming removed 0 bases at V and 4 bases at J, with 13 bases between. The length of the CDR3 is 16 residues. Looked up from germline, CDR1 is MNHEY and CDR2 is SVGAGI.

The chain has TRBV6-7 and TRBJ2-5; 10 bases fit TRBD2. TRBV6-7 is sorted into the ORF group, with uncertain function. The CDR3 has 17 amino acids. J gave up 5 bases and V 6 bases, and 15 bases lay outside the gene matches. The CDR3: CASSRTITSGIGETQYF. The DNA of the CDR3 is TGTGCCAGCAGCCGCACTATTACTAGCGGGATAGGGGAGACCCAGTACTTC.

CDR3 coding DNA: TGTGCCAGCAGTGTAGGCGGCGGGGGCCCAGATACGCAGTATTTT. It is translated as CASSVGGGGPDTQYF. This rearrangement joins TRBV2 to TRBJ2-3; the D gene is possibly TRBD2 (7 bases). Trimming stripped 4 bases from V and 4 bases from J, with 15 bases between. Germline CDR1 SNHLY, CDR2 FYNNEI. CDR3 length: 15 residues.

V and J are TRBV4-2 and TRBJ2-1; perhaps TRBD2 as D (5 bases). CDR1 is LGHNA and CDR2 is YNFKEQ in the germline V gene. The ends were cut back, 1 base at V and 0 bases at J, with 19 bases in the middle. CDR3 length: 19 residues. CDR3 loop: CASSQGTGGPKSSYNEQFF. The CDR3 region has the DNA TGTGCCAGCAGCCAAGGGACTGGCGGACCGAAGAGCTCCTACAATGAGCAGTTCTTC.

The V and J genes are TRBV19 and TRBJ2-7; the match to TRBD2 covers 10 bases. Germline V gene data show CDR1 as LNHDA and CDR2 as SQIVND (reference sequence). This CDR3 spans 16 amino acids. Trimming at V came to 0 bases and at J to 1 base, leaving 3 bases not matched to a gene. DNA of the CDR3: TGTGCCAGTAGTATAGACGGACTAGCGGAATCCTACGAGCAGTACTTC. It codes for CASSIDGLAESYEQYF.

This clone has a handful of counts. This chain uses TRBV6-5 with TRBJ2-7; maybe TRBD1 (6 bases). This CDR3 spans 13 amino acids. The V and J ends lost 5 bases and 0 bases respectively, with 8 bases between them. The V gene's germline CDR1 is MNHEY and CDR2 SVGAGI. CDR3: CASSRQVSYEQYF. The CDR3 nucleotides are TGTGCCAGCAGTCGACAGGTCTCCTACGAGCAGTACTTC.

The chain uses TRBV9 and TRBJ1-1; TRBD1 matches at 8 bases. The CDR3 contains 14 residues. With 4 bases clipped from V and 10 bases from J, the junction kept 12 bases outside the gene matches. The germline V gene has CDR1 SGDLS and CDR2 YYNGEE. The CDR3 sequence is CASSQGRGPTGAFF. CDR3 nucleotide sequence: TGTGCCAGCAGCCAAGGCAGGGGGCCAACCGGAGCTTTCTTT.

The chain is built from TRBV5-1 and TRBJ2-1; 9 nucleotides agree with TRBD2. CDR1 SGHRS and CDR2 YFSETQ come from the germline V gene. This CDR3 spans 19 amino acids. Trimming cost V 1 base and J 6 bases; bases outside gene matches: 17. In DNA form, the CDR3 reads TGCGCCAGCAGCTTGTTGATGTTGTCTAGCGGGACGGTCGGCAATGAGCAGTTCTTC. Amino acids: CASSLLMLSSGTVGNEQFF.

The genes are TRBV28 and TRBJ2-1, with TRBD2 matching over 10 bases. The germline V gene encodes CDR1 MDHEN and CDR2 SYDVKM. The junction had 12 bases not matched to a gene; V was cut back by 5 bases and J by 8 bases. The CDR3 extends over 16 amino acids. CDR3 DNA sequence: TGTGCCAGCAGTCCCCCCCGAGCTAGCGGGAGCCATGAGCAGTTCTTC. Protein: CASSPPRASGSHEQFF.

The DNA of the CDR3 is TGTGCCTGGAGTGATAAGGGACTACTAGCCAAAAACATTCAGTACTTC. Its translation: CAWSDKGLLAKNIQYF. The chain links TRBV30 to TRBJ2-4, with 7 bases aligning to TRBD2. The CDR3 runs to 16 residues. With V trimmed by 1 base and J by 0 bases, 6 bases remained unmatched. Germline assignment: CDR1 GTSNPN and CDR2 SVGIG (reference sequence).

The chain uses TRBV4-3 and TRBJ1-6; TRBD1 might be the D (5 bases). The CDR3 runs to 13 residues. CDR1 is LGHNA, CDR2 YSLEER, per germline. V lost 3 bases, J lost 13 bases, and 13 bases lay in between. CDR3 in DNA: TGCGCCAGCAGCCAGGGGGAGGGGAGCCCCCTCCACTTT. It translates to CASSQGEGSPLHF.